The 21 T cell receptor beta chains reported below all come from one sample, sequenced in a study of regulatory T cells in long-lasting Graves disease. Regarding time point: newly diagnosed GD, antithyroid drugs for less than 3 months. PBMC-extracted RNA yielded the TCR library. Sequencing libraries for TCR beta were prepared with iRepertoire HTBI primers and Arm-PCR of CDR3 regions. MiXCR, applied by TCRdb to the multiplex PCR reads, yields one record per CDR3 protein. The sample shows about 540,000 distinct CDR3 sequences, about 13% of them seen only once. These data also featured in a second study, about T cells in Graves' hyperthyroidism and ophthalmopathy.

The sample in question was peripheral blood mononuclear cells (PBMCs), obtained at new diagnosis, from a patient treated with antithyroid drugs. These receptors came from a man in his thirties or forties with Graves disease.

The rearrangement uses TRBV29-1 and TRBJ2-3, with 7 positions matching TRBD2. The V gene end was trimmed by 6 bases and the J gene end by 2 bases; junction bases not matched to a gene: 5. Germline V CDR1 and CDR2: SQVTM, ANQGSEA. The CDR3 has 13 residues. The CDR3 here is CSVPSGSTDTQYF. CDR3 in DNA: TGCAGCGTCCCTAGCGGTTCCACAGATACGCAGTATTTT.

This clonotype was seen at least ten times. The rearrangement links TRBV20-1 to TRBJ2-5; the D is unclear. Between the trimmed V and J ends, which lost 3 bases and 5 bases, there was a span of 19 bases. This CDR3 has 15 amino acids. The V gene's germline CDR1 is DFQATT and CDR2 SNEGSKA (reference sequence). CDR3 DNA sequence: TGCAGTGCTAGTAGGTTGGGTGGGTCTGGGGAGACCCAGTACTTC. As protein: CSASRLGGSGETQYF.

The chain has TRBV13 and TRBJ1-4; no definite D call. Looked up from germline, CDR1 is PRHDT and CDR2 is FYEKMQ (reference sequence). The germline V and J ends were trimmed by 5 bases and 8 bases, with 12 bases remaining between them. The CDR3 sequence is 13 residues long. The DNA for the CDR3 is TGTGCCAGCAGCCCCCGTCCTAGAGAAAAACTGTTTTTT. Translating gives CASSPRPREKLFF. The full variable domain, with the rest looked up from reference TRBV13 and TRBJ1-4, is AAGVIQSPRHLIKEKRETATLKCYPIPRHDTVYWYQQGPGQDPQFLISFYEKMQSDKGSIPDRFSAQQFSDYHSELNMSSLELGDSALYFCASSPRPREKLFFGSGTQLSVL.

The sample holds a few counts of this clonotype. The chain uses TRBV20-1 and TRBJ2-7, with a possible D match to TRBD2 (5 bases). The germline V and J ends were trimmed by 3 bases and 2 bases, with 14 bases remaining between them. The CDR3 extends over 14 amino acids. Per the germline V gene, CDR1 is DFQATT and CDR2 is SNEGSKA (reference sequence). The CDR3 here is CSASSGTWTYEQYF. In DNA, the CDR3 is TGCAGTGCTAGTTCGGGAACCTGGACCTACGAGCAGTACTTC.

The rearrangement links TRBV19 to TRBJ2-7; 7 nucleotides match TRBD2. This CDR3 region has 13 residues. Trimming removed 3 bases from V and 6 bases from J; junction bases left unmatched: 5. Germline-derived CDR1 and CDR2 are LNHDA and SQIVND (reference sequence). CDR3 in DNA: TGTGCCAGTAGTATGGCCAGGGAGGGCGAGCAGTACTTC. As protein: CASSMAREGEQYF.

The chain has TRBV20-1 and TRBJ2-5, with TRBD2 matching over 9 bases. The J segment lost 5 bases and the V segment lost 3 bases, leaving 16 bases of the junction unmatched. The germline V gene encodes CDR1 DFQATT and CDR2 SNEGSKA (reference sequence). This CDR3 is built from 17 residues. The CDR3 sequence is CSASDNSGSRERETQYF. CDR3 coding DNA: TGCAGTGCTAGCGACAATAGCGGGAGTAGGGAGAGGGAGACCCAGTACTTC.

This clonotype came up many times. The chain is built from TRBV19 and TRBJ1-5, with 7 bases identical to TRBD1. The J segment lost 7 bases and the V segment lost 6 bases, leaving 6 bases of the junction unmatched. CDR3 length equals 13 residues. CDR1 and CDR2 (germline): LNHDA, SQIVND (reference sequence). In DNA, the CDR3 is TGTGCCAGTAGCCCGACAGGGCTACAGCCCCAGCATTTT. Translation: CASSPTGLQPQHF.

This clonotype has a count of ten or more. The chain has TRBV29-1 and TRBJ1-4; no clear D. Trimming removed 7 bases at V and 5 bases at J, with 14 bases between. The germline gives CDR1 SQVTM, CDR2 ANQGSEA. This CDR3 contains 13 residues. The CDR3 sequence is CSGRKGANEKLFF. The CDR3 DNA sequence: TGCAGCGGCCGGAAGGGCGCGAATGAAAAACTGTTTTTT.

V and J are TRBV20-1 and TRBJ2-5; 7 bases match TRBD2. The CDR3 spans 13 residues. The J segment lost 4 bases and the V segment lost 3 bases, leaving 5 bases of the junction unmatched. Germline-derived CDR1 and CDR2 are DFQATT and SNEGSKA (reference sequence). CDR3 coding DNA: TGCAGTGCTAGGCCTCCGGGGGGAGAGACCCAGTACTTC. This sequence encodes CSARPPGGETQYF.

V is TRBV7-9 and J is TRBJ2-7; 7 bases agree with TRBD1. The CDR3 runs to 14 residues. The germline gives CDR1 SEHNR, CDR2 FQNEAQ (reference sequence). The ends lost 2 bases at V and 5 bases at J; junction bases unmatched: 6. The CDR3 region is CASSLQTGVHEQYF. Written as DNA, the CDR3 is TGTGCCAGCAGCTTACAAACAGGGGTCCACGAGCAGTACTTC. Filled out from reference TRBV7-9 and TRBJ2-7, the complete variable domain reads DTGVSQNPRHKITKRGQNVTFRCDPISEHNRLYWYRQTLGQGPEFLTYFQNEAQLEKSRLLSDRFSAERPKGSFSTLEIQRTEQGDSAMYLCASSLQTGVHEQYFGPGTRLTVT.

The rearrangement joins TRBV19 to TRBJ1-1; no firm D call. CDR1 and CDR2 from the germline V gene are LNHDA and SQIVND (reference sequence). CDR3 length equals 10 residues. Trimming removed 7 bases at V and 8 bases at J, with 8 bases between. The CDR3 spells CASKGWEAFF. CDR3 bases: TGTGCCAGTAAGGGCTGGGAAGCTTTCTTT.

This clonotype has only a few counts. This rearrangement joins TRBV30 to TRBJ1-1; D remains ambiguous. Germline CDR1 is GTSNPN and CDR2 is SVGIG (reference sequence). The CDR3 runs to 8 residues. For the CDR3, the DNA is TGTGCTCACCCCCCCGCTTTCTTT. Translating gives CAHPPAFF.

This clonotype has just a few counts. The CDR3: CSAGIAGVREQYF. CDR3 DNA: TGCAGTGCTGGTATAGCGGGAGTCCGCGAGCAGTACTTC. The J gene is TRBJ2-7, the V gene TRBV20-1, with 9 bases matching TRBD2. Germline V CDR1 and CDR2: DFQATT, SNEGSKA (reference sequence). The CDR3 runs 13 residues. V shed 5 bases and J 6 bases; nucleotides not matched to a gene: 8.

In this sample, this clonotype turned up many times. CDR3 nucleotide sequence: TGTGCCACCAGCAGAGATCCCCGGATAGCGGGATTGGGTTCAATGGCGCAGTATTTT. Its protein product is CATSRDPRIAGLGSMAQYF. V and J are TRBV15 and TRBJ2-3; 8 bases agree with TRBD2. The CDR3 runs to 19 residues. Germline values: CDR1 LNHNV, CDR2 YYDKDF (reference sequence). The trim removed 0 bases at V and 10 bases at J, leaving 21 bases unmatched.

This clonotype was detected only a few times. The rearrangement links TRBV11-1 to TRBJ2-7; 7 nucleotides agree with TRBD2. The CDR3 is 15 amino acids. J gave up 4 bases and V 1 base, and 7 bases lay outside the gene matches. CDR1 and CDR2 from the germline V gene are SGHAT and FQDESV (reference sequence). DNA of the CDR3: TGTGCCAGCAGCTTAGTTTCTGGCGGGAGTTACGAGCAGTACTTC. It encodes CASSLVSGGSYEQYF.

In its sample, this clonotype was seen many times. The chain uses TRBV7-3 and TRBJ2-1; 12 bases match TRBD2. CDR1 SGHTA and CDR2 FQGTGA come from the germline V gene. The CDR3 is made up of 15 amino acids. V was clipped by 5 bases and J by 5 bases; unmatched bases: 4. CDR3 in amino acids: CASSTTSGSHNEQFF. Here the CDR3 DNA reads TGTGCCAGCAGCACGACTAGCGGGAGTCACAATGAGCAGTTCTTC. Full variable domain (remainder filled in from reference TRBV7-3 and TRBJ2-1): GAGVSQTPSNKVTEKGKYVELRCDPISGHTALYWYRQSLGQGPEFLIYFQGTGAADDSGLPNDRFFAVRPEGSVSTLKIQRTERGDSAVYLCASSTTSGSHNEQFFGPGTRLTVL.

Ten or more counts support this clonotype. The CDR3 region has the DNA TGTGCCAGCAATAAAGGGGGAACCTATAATTCACCCCTCCACTTT. Its protein is CASNKGGTYNSPLHF. This chain links TRBV6-1 with TRBJ1-6; perhaps TRBD1 as D (6 bases). The germline CDR1 and CDR2 sequences are MNHNS and SASEGT. The CDR3 totals 15 residues. The germline V and J ends were trimmed by 7 bases and 2 bases, with 12 bases remaining between them.

The J gene is TRBJ2-1, the V gene TRBV10-3; TRBD2 is a possible D gene (5 bases). There are 11 residues in the CDR3. V was shortened by 8 bases and J by 6 bases, with 8 bases between the two germline ends. Germline CDR1 ENHRY, CDR2 SYGVKD. The CDR3 DNA reads as TGTGCCATCGAGGCGGGCAATGAGCAGTTCTTC. Translating gives CAIEAGNEQFF.

This clonotype was detected ten times or more. V is TRBV27 and J is TRBJ2-3, with D uncertain. The CDR3 runs to 15 residues. V gave up 5 bases and J gave up 6 bases, with 18 bases separating them. CDR1 and CDR2 from the germline V gene are MNHEY and SMNVEV (reference sequence). CDR3 nucleotide sequence: TGTGCCAGCAGTAATGAACAGTTCGGTTGGGATACGCAGTATTTT. It encodes CASSNEQFGWDTQYF.

The sample holds many counts of this clonotype. This sequence joins TRBV29-1 and TRBJ2-1, with a tentative D call TRBD2 (6 bases). Deletions cut 7 bases from V and 9 bases from J, with 16 bases between. The CDR3 length is 12 residues. Germline CDR1 is SQVTM and CDR2 is ANQGSEA. CDR3 nucleotide sequence: TGCAGCGGACGGGACTTTCTCAGTGAGCAGTTCTTC. As protein: CSGRDFLSEQFF.

This clonotype was observed at least ten times. The gene calls are TRBV20-1 and TRBJ1-1; D is perhaps TRBD1 (5 bases). V lost 7 bases and J lost 7, with 19 bases in between. This CDR3 spans 13 amino acids. Germline assignment: CDR1 DFQATT and CDR2 SNEGSKA (reference sequence). The CDR3 nucleotides are TGCAGTGTTCCCCAGGGACGGAAGTATGAAGCTTTCTTT. Its protein product is CSVPQGRKYEAFF.